The subject of this entry is one TCR beta chain. The antigen is not known. The sample is drawn from a study of shared clonotypes between healthy human individuals. Turning to the study itself: Aged 18 to 49, the donors were a couple of women and three men. Each donor had three CD4 naive, three CD4 memory, two CD8 naive and one CD8 memory plate.

Terminally differentiated effector memory CD45RA+ cells were left out of the naive CD8 fraction, which was CD45RO-negative and positively selected for CCR7. V trimming: 5 bases; J trimming: 3 bases; junction bases outside the gene matches: 9. The CDR3 length is 16 residues. Germline values: CDR1 MNHEY, CDR2 SMNVEV (reference sequence). Measured with immunoSEQ multiplex PCR; TCRdb has only the in-frame clones, and not every one. This repertoire shows hundreds of thousands of clones, around 95% found once; its top ten account for 0.11%. Study results and caveats: In this cohort, only blood was sampled, and tissue repertoires likely differ.

The source material was naive CD8+ T cells sorted from blood. This TCR was recovered from a woman aged 30 to 39 in good health. This sequence joins TRBV27 and TRBJ1-2; 10 bases line up with TRBD1. CDR3: CASSPLGTGVDYGYTF. The CDR3 DNA follows: TGTGCCAGCAGTCCCCTCGGGACAGGGGTAGACTATGGCTACACCTTC.